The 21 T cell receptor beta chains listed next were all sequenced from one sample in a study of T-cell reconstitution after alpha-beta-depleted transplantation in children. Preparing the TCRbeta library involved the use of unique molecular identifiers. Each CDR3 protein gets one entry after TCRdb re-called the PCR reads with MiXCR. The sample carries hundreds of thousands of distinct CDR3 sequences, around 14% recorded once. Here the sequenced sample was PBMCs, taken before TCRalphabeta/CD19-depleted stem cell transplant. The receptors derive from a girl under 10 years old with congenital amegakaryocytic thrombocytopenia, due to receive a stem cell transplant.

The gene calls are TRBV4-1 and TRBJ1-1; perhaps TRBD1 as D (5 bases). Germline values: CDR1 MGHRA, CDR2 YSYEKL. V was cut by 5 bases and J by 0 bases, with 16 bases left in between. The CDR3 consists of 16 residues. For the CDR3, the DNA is TGCGCCAGCAGCGCAGAGCCGGGGCTGATGAACACTGAAGCTTTCTTT. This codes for CASSAEPGLMNTEAFF.

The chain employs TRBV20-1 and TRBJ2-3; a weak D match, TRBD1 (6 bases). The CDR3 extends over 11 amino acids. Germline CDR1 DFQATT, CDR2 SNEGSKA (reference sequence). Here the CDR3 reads CSQGHTDTQYF. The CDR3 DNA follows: TGCTCTCAGGGGCACACAGATACGCAGTATTTT.

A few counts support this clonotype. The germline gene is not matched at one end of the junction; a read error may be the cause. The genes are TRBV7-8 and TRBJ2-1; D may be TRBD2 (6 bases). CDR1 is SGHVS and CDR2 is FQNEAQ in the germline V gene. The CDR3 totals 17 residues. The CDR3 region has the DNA TGTGCCAGCAGCCTAGCCCTTAGCGGCTACTCCTACAATGAGCAGTTCTTC. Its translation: CASSLALSGYSYNEQFF.

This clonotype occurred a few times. The CDR3 loop is CASGLSRPYSYEQYF. The CDR3 nucleotides read TGTGCTAGTGGTTTGAGCAGGCCTTACTCCTACGAGCAGTACTTC. The gene calls are TRBV12-5 and TRBJ2-7; D unresolved. Trimming shortened V by 2 bases and J by 0 bases, and 11 bases separated the two germline ends. The CDR3 runs to 15 residues. CDR1 is LGHNT and CDR2 is FRNRAP in the germline V gene. The entire variable domain, with the rest obtained from reference TRBV12-5 and TRBJ2-7, is as follows: DARVTQTPRHKVTEMGQEVTMRCQPILGHNTVFWYRQTMMQGLELLAYFRNRAPLDDSGMPKDRFSAEMPDATLATLKIQPSEPRDSAVYFCASGLSRPYSYEQYFGPGTRLTVT.

The CDR3 loop is CASSLGLGLLGNEQFF. CDR3 nucleotide sequence: TGTGCCAGCAGTTTAGGTCTAGGGTTGTTAGGGAATGAGCAGTTCTTC. This rearrangement joins TRBV12-3 or TRBV12-4 to TRBJ2-1; D remains ambiguous. The CDR3 spans 16 residues. The V gene lost 1 base and the J gene lost 7 bases, with 17 bases spanning the gap.

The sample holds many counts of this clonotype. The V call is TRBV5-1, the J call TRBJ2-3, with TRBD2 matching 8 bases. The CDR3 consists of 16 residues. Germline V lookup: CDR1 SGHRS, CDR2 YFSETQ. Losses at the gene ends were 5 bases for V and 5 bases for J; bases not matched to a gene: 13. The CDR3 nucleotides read TGCGCCAGCAGTCCAAAGCGGGAGACGTTTCGAGATACGCAGTATTTT. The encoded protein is CASSPKRETFRDTQYF.

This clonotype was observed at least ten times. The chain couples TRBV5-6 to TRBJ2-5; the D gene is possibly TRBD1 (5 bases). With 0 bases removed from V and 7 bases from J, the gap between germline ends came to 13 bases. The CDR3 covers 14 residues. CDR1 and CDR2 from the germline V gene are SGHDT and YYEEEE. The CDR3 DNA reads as TGTGCCAGCAGCTTGGTACAGGAGCCTTGGACCCAGTACTTC. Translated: CASSLVQEPWTQYF.

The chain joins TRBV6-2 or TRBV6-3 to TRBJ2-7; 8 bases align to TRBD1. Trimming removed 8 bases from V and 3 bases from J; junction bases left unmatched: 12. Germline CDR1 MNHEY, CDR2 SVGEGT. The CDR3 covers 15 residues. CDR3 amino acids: CASRGTGPTYYEQYF. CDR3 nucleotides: TGTGCCAGCCGGGGGACAGGTCCTACTTACTACGAGCAGTACTTC.

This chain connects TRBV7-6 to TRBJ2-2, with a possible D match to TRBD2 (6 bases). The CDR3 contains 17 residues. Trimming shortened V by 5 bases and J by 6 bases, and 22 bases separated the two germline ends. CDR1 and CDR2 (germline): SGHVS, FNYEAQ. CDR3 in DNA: TGTGCCAGCAGCCCCCGGGAAACTAGCCTATATGCCGGGGAGCTGTTTTTT. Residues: CASSPRETSLYAGELFF.

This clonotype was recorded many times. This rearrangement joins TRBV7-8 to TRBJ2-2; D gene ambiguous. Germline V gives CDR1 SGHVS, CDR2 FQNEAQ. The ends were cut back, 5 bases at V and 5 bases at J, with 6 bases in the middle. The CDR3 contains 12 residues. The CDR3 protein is CASSVLTGELFF. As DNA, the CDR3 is TGTGCCAGCAGCGTACTGACCGGGGAGCTGTTTTTT.

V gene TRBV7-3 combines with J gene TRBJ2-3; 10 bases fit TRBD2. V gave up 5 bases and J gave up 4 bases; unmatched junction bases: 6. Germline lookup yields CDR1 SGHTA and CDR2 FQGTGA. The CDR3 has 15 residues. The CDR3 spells CASSPSSGSSDTQYF. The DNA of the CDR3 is TGTGCCAGCAGCCCGTCTAGCGGGAGCTCAGATACGCAGTATTTT.

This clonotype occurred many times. The CDR3 sequence: CASSLVGEHGYTF. The CDR3 DNA sequence: TGCGCCAGCAGCTTGGTCGGGGAGCATGGCTACACCTTC. The chain uses TRBV5-1 and TRBJ1-2; D not resolved. Trimming shortened V by 0 bases and J by 6 bases, and 9 bases separated the two germline ends. Germline values: CDR1 SGHRS, CDR2 YFSETQ. The CDR3 is 13 amino acids.

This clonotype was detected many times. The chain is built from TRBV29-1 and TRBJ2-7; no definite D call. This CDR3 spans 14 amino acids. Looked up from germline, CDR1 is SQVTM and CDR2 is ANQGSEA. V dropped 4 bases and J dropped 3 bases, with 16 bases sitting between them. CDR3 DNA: TGCAGCGTTGTCGGCGGAGAAGGGTTCTACGAGCAGTACTTC. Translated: CSVVGGEGFYEQYF.

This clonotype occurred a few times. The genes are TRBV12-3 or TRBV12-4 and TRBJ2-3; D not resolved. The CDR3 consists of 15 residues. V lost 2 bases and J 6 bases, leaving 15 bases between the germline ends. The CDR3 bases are TGTGCCAGCAGTTTATCAGACCCCACGGCGGATACGCAGTATTTT. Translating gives CASSLSDPTADTQYF.

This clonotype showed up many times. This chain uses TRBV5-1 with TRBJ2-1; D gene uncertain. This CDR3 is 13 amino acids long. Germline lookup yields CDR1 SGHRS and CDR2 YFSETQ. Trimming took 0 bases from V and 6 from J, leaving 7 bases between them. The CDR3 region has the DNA TGCGCCAGCAGCTTGGGCAGAATCAATGAGCAGTTCTTC. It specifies CASSLGRINEQFF.

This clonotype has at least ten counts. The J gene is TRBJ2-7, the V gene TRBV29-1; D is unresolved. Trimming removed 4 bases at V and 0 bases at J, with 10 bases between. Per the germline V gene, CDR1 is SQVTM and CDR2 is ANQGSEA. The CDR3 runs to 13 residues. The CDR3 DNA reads TGCAGCGTTGGGGTCCCTTCCTCCTACGAGCAGTACTTC. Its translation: CSVGVPSSYEQYF.

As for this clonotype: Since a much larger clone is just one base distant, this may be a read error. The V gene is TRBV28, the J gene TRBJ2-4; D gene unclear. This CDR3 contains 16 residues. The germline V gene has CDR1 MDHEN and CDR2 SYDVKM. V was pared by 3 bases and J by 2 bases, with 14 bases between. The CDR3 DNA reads TGTGCCAGCAGTTTCCAGAGGACCGAAACCAAAAACATTCAGTACTTC. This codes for CASSFQRTETKNIQYF.

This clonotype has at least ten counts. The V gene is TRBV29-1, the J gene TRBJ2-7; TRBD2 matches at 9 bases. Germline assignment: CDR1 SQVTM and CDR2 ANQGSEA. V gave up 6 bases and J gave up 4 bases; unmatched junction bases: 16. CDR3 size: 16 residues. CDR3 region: CSVSSPASGEPYEQYF. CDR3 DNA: TGCAGCGTCTCATCCCCCGCTAGCGGGGAACCGTACGAGCAGTACTTC.

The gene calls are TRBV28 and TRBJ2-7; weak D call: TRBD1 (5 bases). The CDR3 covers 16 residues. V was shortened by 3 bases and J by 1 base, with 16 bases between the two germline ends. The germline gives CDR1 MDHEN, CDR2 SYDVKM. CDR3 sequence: CASSLFSQDLSYEQYF. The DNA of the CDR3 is TGTGCCAGCAGTTTGTTCTCACAGGACCTATCCTACGAGCAGTACTTC.

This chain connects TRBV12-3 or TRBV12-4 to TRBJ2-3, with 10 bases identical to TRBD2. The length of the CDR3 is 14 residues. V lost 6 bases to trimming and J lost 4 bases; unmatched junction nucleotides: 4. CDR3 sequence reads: CASRVSGRPDTQYF. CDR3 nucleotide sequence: TGTGCCAGCAGGGTTAGCGGGAGGCCAGATACGCAGTATTTT.

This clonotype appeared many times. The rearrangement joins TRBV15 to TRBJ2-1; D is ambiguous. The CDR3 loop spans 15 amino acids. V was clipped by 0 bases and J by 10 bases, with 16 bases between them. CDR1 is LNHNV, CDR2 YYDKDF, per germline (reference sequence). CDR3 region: CATSREPWYLNEQFF. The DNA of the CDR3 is TGTGCCACCAGCAGAGAGCCTTGGTATCTTAACGAGCAGTTCTTC.